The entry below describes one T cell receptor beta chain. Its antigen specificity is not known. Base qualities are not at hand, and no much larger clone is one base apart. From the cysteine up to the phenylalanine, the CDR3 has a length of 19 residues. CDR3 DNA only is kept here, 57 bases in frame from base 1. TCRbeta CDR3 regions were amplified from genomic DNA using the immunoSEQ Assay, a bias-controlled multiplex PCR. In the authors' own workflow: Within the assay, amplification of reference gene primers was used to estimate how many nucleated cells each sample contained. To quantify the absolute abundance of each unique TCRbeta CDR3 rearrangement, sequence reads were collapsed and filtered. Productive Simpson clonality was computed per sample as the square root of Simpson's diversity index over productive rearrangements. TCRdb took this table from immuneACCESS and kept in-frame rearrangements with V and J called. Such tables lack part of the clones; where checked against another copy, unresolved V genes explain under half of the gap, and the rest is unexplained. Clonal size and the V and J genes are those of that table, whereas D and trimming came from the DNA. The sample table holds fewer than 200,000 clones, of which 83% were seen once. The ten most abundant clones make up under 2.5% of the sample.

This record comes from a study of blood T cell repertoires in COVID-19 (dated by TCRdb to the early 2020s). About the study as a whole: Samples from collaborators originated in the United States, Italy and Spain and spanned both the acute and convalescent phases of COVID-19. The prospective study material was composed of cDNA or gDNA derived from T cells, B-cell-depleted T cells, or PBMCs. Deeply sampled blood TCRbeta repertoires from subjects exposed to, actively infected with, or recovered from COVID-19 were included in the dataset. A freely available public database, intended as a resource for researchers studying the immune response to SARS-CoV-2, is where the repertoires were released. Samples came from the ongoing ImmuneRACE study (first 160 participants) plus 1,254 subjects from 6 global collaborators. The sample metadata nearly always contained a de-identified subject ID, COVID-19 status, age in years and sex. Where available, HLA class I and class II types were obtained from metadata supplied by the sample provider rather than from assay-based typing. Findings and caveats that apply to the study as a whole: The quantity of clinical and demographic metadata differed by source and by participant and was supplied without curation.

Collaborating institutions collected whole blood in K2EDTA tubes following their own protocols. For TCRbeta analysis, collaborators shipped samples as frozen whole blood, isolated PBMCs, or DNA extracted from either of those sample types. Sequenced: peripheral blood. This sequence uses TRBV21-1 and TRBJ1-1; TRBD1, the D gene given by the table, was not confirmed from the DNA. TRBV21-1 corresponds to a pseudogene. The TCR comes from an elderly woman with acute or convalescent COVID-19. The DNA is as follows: TGTGCCAGCAGCACTCACAACCCCGCCCAGGGGTCCCAGAACACTGAAGCTTTCTTT. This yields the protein CASSTHNPAQGSQNTEAFF.